This TCR beta chain was recorded in a study of blood T cells in healthy people across ages (dated by TCRdb to the mid-2010s). Study-level background: In model experiments, template switching captured about one uniquely barcoded TCR beta cDNA molecule for every two T cells. Age-related changes in TCR beta repertoire diversity were measured in the study by deep sequencing normalized with unique cDNA molecular identifiers. Donors were grouped into four age groups: young (average 16 years), middle-aged (39), aged (approximately 67) and long-lived (about 82). To avoid experimental bias, donors of different ages were distributed randomly across sequencing lanes. The study analyzed two additional independent replicas of 1 million unique cDNA reads from the same blood draw for two donors, one aged 18 to 30 and one aged 80 or older. Beyond this particular receptor, the publication reports: Estimates of total diversity from one million sequenced T cells were regarded as lower bounds and underestimates. Bulk unsorted PBMC profiling prevented conclusive comparison of naive and antigen-experienced compartments. Compared with the aged group, the long-lived group had more naive CD4+ T cells, fewer expanded clones and increased TCR diversity, suggesting age selection. Observed TCR beta diversity per million T cells fell roughly linearly with age, and a significant reduction was already apparent by age approximately 40. There was a strong correlation between observed TCR beta diversity and the percentage of naive T cells measured by flow cytometry. Donor CMV infection status was unknown, potentially confounding age-related changes in expanded clonotypes.

The cysteine opens and the phenylalanine closes a CDR3 of 14 amino acids. Just the 42-base CDR3 DNA is kept, in frame starting at base 1. V gives up 0 bases and J gives up 2 bases, and the segment between their germline ends measures 7 bases. The germline V gene encodes CDR1 DFQATT and CDR2 SNEGSKA (reference sequence). Library preparation used 5' RACE. The sequencer listed for this sample is Illumina HiSeq 2500. The second PCR ran for about 7 to 11 cycles and used a J-beta primer mix along with a sample-barcoded 5' primer. Each TCR beta cDNA molecule received a unique molecular identifier from a template-switch 5' adaptor carrying 12 random nucleotides. Each sample yielded at least 3 million CDR3-containing paired-end reads. All of the RNA was converted into first-strand cDNA using the Mint cDNA synthesis kit, with a TRBC-specific oligonucleotide serving as the primer. All cDNA was treated with uracil-DNA glycosylase and then went through a first 18-cycle PCR with the universal primers M1SS and BC2_uni_R. Under the source paper's analysis protocol: For normalization, 1 million high-quality reads, each with a distinct molecular identifier, were randomly selected from each sample. Reads with shared molecular identifiers were discarded instead of being binned into consensus sequences. CDR3 identification, clonotype clustering and error correction used MiTCR with a Q25 quality threshold and the strictest error-elimination algorithm. A nonparametric unseen species model with Euler transformation was used to estimate a lower bound on total TCR beta diversity. In TCRdb, the public reads were trimmed at Q25 with fastp and aligned with MiXCR, with productive beta chains retained. Rows with one shared CDR3 protein collapse into an entry with the most common genes and DNA. TCRdb, rather than the study authors, made the V and J calls. In this sample the table shows around 280,000 distinct CDR3 sequences, less than 30% of which occur a single time. Approximately 28% of the sample is taken by the ten largest.

Details on this clonotype: There is no known antigen for this receptor. No much larger clone is present one base from it, and per-base qualities are unavailable.

The approximately 40 donors, aged about 6 to 95 years, were systemically healthy Caucasian individuals from Russia. Around 9.8 milliliters of peripheral blood were collected from each donor into EDTA-treated Vacutainer tubes. Ficoll-Paque density-gradient centrifugation was used to isolate PBMCs, with at least 6 million per sample. Total RNA was extracted from PBMCs with Trizol reagent, with at least 5 micrograms obtained per sample. Naive CD45RAhigh/CD27high T cell percentages were measured by flow cytometry on a PBMC aliquot from every donor. The receptor chain draws on TRBV20-1 and TRBJ2-2, and possibly TRBD1, on 5 matching bases. The source material was blood. The receptor comes from a woman in her seventies in good health. The base sequence is TGCAGTGCTAGAGATGGGGCCAACACCGGGGAGCTGTTTTTT. Translation gives CSARDGANTGELFF.